The clone carrying this TCR beta chain was seen ten or more times. TCRdb recomputed calls from the 5' RACE reads with MiXCR, one row per CDR3 protein. The table lists roughly 120,000 distinct CDR3 sequences, roughly 13% of them singletons, with 2.5% to 3.5% in the top ten. These data are taken from a study of CD8 T cells in ankylosing spondylitis. Sample: blood, either unsorted or a sorted T cell fraction (not recorded which). The TCR comes from a female donor with ankylosing spondylitis or in good health (not recorded which).

For the CDR3, the DNA is TGTGCCAGCTCACCCTGGACAAAAACCTACGAGCAGTACTTC. This translates into CASSPWTKTYEQYF. The rearrangement uses TRBV18 and TRBJ2-7; maybe TRBD1 (5 bases). The CDR3 contains 14 residues. V lost 3 bases, J lost 2 bases, and 11 bases lay in between. CDR1 is KGHSH, CDR2 LQKENI, per germline. Full variable domain (rest looked up from reference TRBV18 and TRBJ2-7): NAGVMQNPRHLVRRRGQEARLRCSPMKGHSHVYWYRQLPEEGLKFMVYLQKENIIDESGMPKERFSAEFPKEGPSILRIQQVVRGDSAAYFCASSPWTKTYEQYFGPGTRLTVT.